These T cell receptor beta chains were read from a single sample in a study of shared clonotypes between healthy human individuals. The protocol was immunoSEQ multiplex PCR, while the TCRdb copy is restricted to in-frame clones and leaves out a portion. The sample lists fewer than 3 million clones; roughly 90% were seen once. Sequenced material: naive CD4+ T cells from PBMCs. Source of these receptors: a man in his late teens or twenties in good health. Some clones in this sample may be carry-over from other donors' samples. The CDR3 runs from the conserved cysteine through the conserved F or W. D genes are given only for firm matches. Clone size is given for some rows only: seen once, a few or many times, or a class if the clone is expanded.

V gene	D gene	clone size	J gene	CDR3 protein	CDR3 DNA
TRBV7-6	.	.	TRBJ1-1	CASSLVAGVGEAFF	TGTGCCAGCAGCTTAGTAGCGGGGGTCGGTGAAGCTTTCTTT
TRBV9	TRBD1	.	TRBJ2-2	CASNQGVFTGELFF	TGTGCCAGCAATCAGGGGGTATTTACCGGGGAGCTGTTTTTT
TRBV19	TRBD1	.	TRBJ1-1	CASHDRGRTEAFF	TGTGCCAGTCACGACAGGGGGCGGACTGAAGCTTTCTTT
TRBV6-6	.	.	TRBJ1-2	CASTQGRGWGGYTF	TGTGCCAGCACCCAGGGCAGGGGATGGGGCGGCTACACCTTC
TRBV7-8	.	.	TRBJ1-6	CASSLVGGSPLHF	TGTGCCAGCAGCTTAGTGGGGGGATCACCCCTCCACTTT
TRBV7-9	.	.	TRBJ1-2	CASSLAGRSRGYTF	TGTGCCAGCAGCTTAGCGGGAAGGAGCCGCGGCTACACCTTC
TRBV6-6	.	once	TRBJ2-6	CASSPSSGANVLTF	TGTGCCAGCAGCCCGAGCTCTGGGGCCAACGTCCTGACTTTC
TRBV5-1	TRBD2	.	TRBJ2-1	CASSSKREGNLNEQFF	TGCGCCAGCAGCTCCAAGCGGGAGGGTAATCTAAATGAGCAGTTCTTC
TRBV12-5	TRBD2	.	TRBJ2-3	CASAPGQGLAGGWDTQYF	TGTGCTAGTGCCCCGGGACAGGGACTAGCGGGAGGGTGGGATACGCAGTATTTT
TRBV5-6	TRBD1	.	TRBJ2-7	CASSSRDRDYEQYF	TGTGCCAGCAGCTCTCGGGACAGGGACTACGAGCAGTACTTC
TRBV11-2	TRBD2	.	TRBJ2-1	CASSIGTSGSILFF	TGTGCCAGCAGCATCGGGACTAGCGGGAGTATCCTGTTCTTC
TRBV14	.	.	TRBJ2-3	CASSQDLIQGGIGTDTQYF	TGTGCCAGCAGCCAAGATTTGATACAGGGAGGTATCGGCACAGATACGCAGTATTTT
TRBV5-1	.	.	TRBJ2-5	CASSLVGSKETQYF	TGCGCCAGCAGCTTGGTGGGCTCGAAAGAGACCCAGTACTTC
TRBV18	.	.	TRBJ2-2	CASSPNRNTGELFF	TGTGCCAGCTCACCGAACAGAAACACCGGGGAGCTGTTTTTT
TRBV19	.	.	TRBJ1-4	CASSINGGAGEKLFF	TGTGCCAGTAGTATAAACGGGGGCGCAGGGGAAAAACTGTTTTTT
TRBV15	.	.	TRBJ1-3	CATSRSLTELPGNTIYF	TGTGCCACCAGCCGTAGCCTGACAGAGCTACCTGGAAACACCATATATTTT
TRBV7-9	.	.	TRBJ2-2	CASSPSTNTGELFF	TGTGCCAGCAGCCCTTCAACGAACACCGGGGAGCTGTTTTTT
TRBV18	TRBD2	.	TRBJ2-3	CASSPPGGRTDTQYF	TGTGCCAGCTCACCACCGGGAGGGAGGACAGATACGCAGTATTTT
TRBV4-3	.	once	TRBJ2-7	CASSQVRGYEQYF	TGCGCCAGCAGCCAGGTCCGGGGGTACGAGCAGTACTTC
TRBV5-1	TRBD1	.	TRBJ1-1	CASSFGQELRGTEAFF	TGCGCCAGCAGCTTCGGACAGGAGTTAAGGGGCACTGAAGCTTTCTTT
TRBV5-1	TRBD1	.	TRBJ2-5	CASSSTGSQETQYF	TGCGCCAGCAGCTCGACAGGGTCCCAAGAGACCCAGTACTTC
TRBV10-1	.	once	TRBJ2-5	CASRGVGGDGETQYF	TGCGCCAGCAGAGGGGTAGGCGGAGACGGTGAGACCCAGTACTTC
TRBV7-3	.	.	TRBJ2-3	CASSLSRATDTQYF	TGTGCCAGCAGCTTATCCAGGGCGACAGATACGCAGTATTTT
TRBV28	.	few	TRBJ1-1	CASTLLKGTEAFF	TGTGCCAGCACTTTGTTAAAGGGCACTGAAGCTTTCTTT
TRBV9	.	once	TRBJ1-2	CASSVDSMGDLWSVYTF	TGTGCCAGCAGCGTGGACTCGATGGGGGACCTTTGGAGTGTCTACACCTTC
TRBV5-6	TRBD2	.	TRBJ2-4	CASSSLTSGRAKNIQYF	TGTGCCAGCAGCTCCCTGACTAGCGGGAGGGCCAAAAACATTCAGTACTTC
TRBV6-1	.	.	TRBJ1-2	CASTQLQGHGYTF	TGTGCCAGCACCCAGCTGCAGGGGCATGGCTACACCTTC
TRBV6-5	.	.	TRBJ2-3	CASSRRGTQYF	TGTGCCAGCAGCCGCAGGGGTACGCAGTATTTT
TRBV2	TRBD1	.	TRBJ1-1	CASSSGQGVSTEAFF	TGTGCCAGCAGCTCGGGACAGGGGGTGAGCACTGAAGCTTTCTTT
TRBV28	.	few	TRBJ1-5	CASSLSGNQPQHF	TGTGCCAGCAGTTTGTCAGGGAATCAGCCCCAGCATTTT
TRBV4-3	TRBD2	.	TRBJ2-2	CASSQGTSGRTGELFF	TGCGCCAGCAGCCAAGGAACTAGCGGGAGGACCGGGGAGCTGTTTTTT
TRBV5-1	TRBD2	.	TRBJ2-7	CASSLGSSGRGYEQYF	TGCGCCAGCAGCCTTGGGTCTAGCGGGAGGGGATACGAGCAGTACTTC
TRBV5-5	.	.	TRBJ2-5	CASSPVAQETQYF	TGTGCCAGCAGCCCTGTGGCACAAGAGACCCAGTACTTC
TRBV6-1	.	.	TRBJ1-6	CASVLGRQNSPLHF	TGTGCCAGCGTCCTCGGGCGGCAGAATTCACCCCTCCACTTT
TRBV7-2	TRBD2	.	TRBJ2-1	CASSQAGGSYNEQFF	TGTGCCAGCAGCCAAGCGGGAGGGTCCTACAATGAGCAGTTCTTC
TRBV10-1	TRBD1	once	TRBJ1-1	CASSEKGTSTGRNTEAFF	TGCGCCAGCAGCGAAAAGGGTACGTCGACAGGGAGGAACACTGAAGCTTTCTTT
TRBV7-9	.	once	TRBJ1-4	CASSPGATNEKLFF	TGTGCCAGCAGCCCTGGTGCCACTAATGAAAAACTGTTTTTT
TRBV6-5	.	.	TRBJ1-1	CASTSLRGNTEAFF	TGTGCCAGCACCTCTCTGCGGGGCAACACTGAAGCTTTCTTT
TRBV9	TRBD2	once	TRBJ2-7	CASSPRAGGPTYEQYF	TGTGCCAGCAGCCCCCGTGCGGGAGGGCCTACCTACGAGCAGTACTTC
TRBV7-2	.	.	TRBJ2-2	CASSLAPGSTGELFF	TGTGCCAGCAGCTTAGCGCCAGGCTCCACCGGGGAGCTGTTTTTT